What follows are 10 T cell receptor beta chains derived from one specimen sequenced in a study of cytomegalovirus exposure and HLA in healthy donors. 60 Vbeta and 13 Jbeta primers were used in PCR. Clones were read by immunoSEQ multiplex PCR, and TCRdb kept only the in-frame ones, dropping some. The sample has around 110,000 clones; about four fifths are singletons. Input material: PBMCs. These receptors originate from a man in his fifties in good health and CMV-seronegative.

This chain uses TRBV19 with TRBJ1-2; 7 nucleotides match TRBD1. The CDR3 spans 14 residues. J lost 0 bases, V lost 5 bases, and 3 bases had no gene match. The germline V gene has CDR1 LNHDA and CDR2 SQIVND (reference sequence). The CDR3 sequence: CASSQGTANYGYTF. CDR3 DNA: TGTGCCAGTAGTCAAGGGACAGCTAACTATGGCTACACCTTC.

Only one count was recorded for this clone. Other DNA sequences in this sample translate to the same CDR3. This sequence joins TRBV5-1 and TRBJ1-3, with D possibly TRBD1 on 6 matching bases. Trimming removed 2 bases from V and 0 bases from J, with 6 bases in between. Germline-derived CDR1 and CDR2 are SGHRS and YFSETQ. The CDR3 is made up of 14 amino acids. CDR3 in DNA: TGCGCCAGCAGCTTAGGGGGCTCTGGAAACACCATATATTTT. Encoded protein: CASSLGGSGNTIYF.

The table lists this clone with a count of one. The CDR3 DNA follows: TGTGCCAGCAGCTTAGCGGGGGTAGCGGGGGTCTACGAGCAGTACGTC. It codes for CASSLAGVAGVYEQYV. The V and J genes are TRBV7-2 and TRBJ2-7; 9 positions agree with TRBD2. Germline V gene sequence: CDR1 SGHTA, CDR2 FQGNSA. The trim removed 0 bases at V and 3 bases at J, leaving 6 bases unmatched. This CDR3 spans 16 amino acids.

This clone has more than one count but fewer than ten. The chain carries TRBV11-3 and TRBJ2-5, with D possibly being TRBD2 (5 bases). With 3 bases removed from V and 2 bases from J, the gap between germline ends came to 10 bases. Germline V lookup: CDR1 SGHNT, CDR2 YENEEA. CDR3 size: 14 residues. The CDR3 reads CASSFDYTQETQYF. For the CDR3, the DNA is TGTGCCAGCAGCTTTGACTATACTCAAGAGACCCAGTACTTC.

The gene calls are TRBV20-1 and TRBJ1-4; D perhaps matches TRBD1 (5 bases). Germline V gene data show CDR1 as DFQATT and CDR2 as SNEGSKA (reference sequence). The CDR3 length is 11 residues. V dropped 4 bases and J dropped 14 bases, with 14 bases sitting between them. The CDR3 nucleotides are TGCAGTGCTACACAAAGACAGAGTCTGTTTTTT. This translates into CSATQRQSLFF.

As for this clone: The sample contains more than one DNA sequence encoding this CDR3. V gene TRBV28 combines with J gene TRBJ1-5, with 7 bases matching TRBD1. From germline, CDR1 is MDHEN and CDR2 SYDVKM. CDR3 length: 16 residues. The junction had 13 bases not matched to a gene; V was cut back by 5 bases and J by 6 bases. The CDR3 DNA follows: TGTGCCAGCAGTGCCATCAAGACAGGGAGAGGTCAGCCCCAGCATTTT. Amino acid sequence: CASSAIKTGRGQPQHF.

This clone appeared once. This rearrangement joins TRBV2 to TRBJ2-7; tentative D call: TRBD1 (6 bases). CDR3 length: 13 amino acids. Germline V lookup: CDR1 SNHLY, CDR2 FYNNEI. Trimming stripped 8 bases from V and 3 bases from J, with 14 bases between. Here the CDR3 DNA reads TGTGCCAGCGGAATGGACAGCCTCTACGAGCAGTACTTC. Amino acid sequence: CASGMDSLYEQYF. The full variable domain, rest sourced from reference TRBV2 and TRBJ2-7, is EPEVTQTPSHQVTQMGQEVILRCVPISNHLYFYWYRQILGQKVEFLVSFYNNEISEKSEIFDDQFSVERPDGSNFTLKIRSTKLEDSAMYFCASGMDSLYEQYFGPGTRLTVT.

The V gene is TRBV6-4, the J gene TRBJ1-1; D might be TRBD1 (5 bases). The CDR3 spans 13 residues. CDR1 and CDR2 (germline): MRHNA, SNTAGT. V dropped 4 bases and J dropped 5 bases, with 11 bases sitting between them. CDR3 coding DNA: TGTGCCAGCAGTGTGGGGGGGGAGACTGAAGCTTTCTTT. It yields the protein CASSVGGETEAFF.

This chain connects TRBV9 to TRBJ2-3; D is perhaps TRBD1 (5 bases). V gave up 1 base and J gave up 3 bases, with 12 bases separating them. CDR3 length: 15 residues. CDR1 SGDLS and CDR2 YYNGEE come from the germline V gene. The CDR3 protein is CASSVRGLETDTQYF. Here the CDR3 DNA reads TGTGCCAGCAGCGTAAGGGGCCTCGAAACAGATACGCAGTATTTT.

Here the CDR3 reads CASSAGTASGAFF. In DNA, the CDR3 is TGTGCCAGCAGCGCAGGGACAGCGAGCGGAGCTTTCTTT. V gene TRBV9 combines with J gene TRBJ1-1, with 7 bases lining up with TRBD1. CDR3 size: 13 residues. The V gene end was trimmed by 3 bases and the J gene end by 10 bases; junction bases not matched to a gene: 9. The germline CDR1 and CDR2 sequences are SGDLS and YYNGEE.